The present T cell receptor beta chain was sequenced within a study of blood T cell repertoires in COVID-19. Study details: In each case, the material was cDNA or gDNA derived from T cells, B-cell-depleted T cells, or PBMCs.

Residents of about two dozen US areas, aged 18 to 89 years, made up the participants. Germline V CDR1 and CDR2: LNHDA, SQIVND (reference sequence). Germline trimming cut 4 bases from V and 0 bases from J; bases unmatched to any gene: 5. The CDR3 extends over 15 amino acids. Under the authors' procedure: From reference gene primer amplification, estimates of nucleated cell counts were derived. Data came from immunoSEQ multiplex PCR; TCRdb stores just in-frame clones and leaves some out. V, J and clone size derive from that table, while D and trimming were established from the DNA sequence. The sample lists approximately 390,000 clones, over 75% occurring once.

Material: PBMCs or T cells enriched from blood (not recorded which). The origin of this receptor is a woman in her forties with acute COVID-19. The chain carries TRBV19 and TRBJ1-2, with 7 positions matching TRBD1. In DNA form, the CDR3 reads TGTGCCAGTAGTACTTTCACAGGGGCTAACTATGGCTACACCTTC. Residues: CASSTFTGANYGYTF.